Each of the 21 T cell receptor beta chains below was sequenced from the same sample in a study of cytotoxic CD8 clonotypes in ibrutinib-treated CLL. Profiling relied on immunoSEQ multiplex PCR, and the TCRdb table lists in-frame clones only, not all of them. The sample consists of about 160,000 clones, 70% to 90% of them appearing once. Here the sequenced sample was PBMCs, taken at disease progression, from a patient treated with ibrutinib. The receptors come from a human donor with chronic lymphocytic leukemia.

The chain uses TRBV11-2 and TRBJ2-5; possible D gene TRBD1, 8 bases. The V gene lost 6 bases and the J gene lost 5 bases, with 22 bases spanning the gap. Germline CDR1 reads SGHAT; CDR2 reads FQNNGV. CDR3 length: 16 residues. Written as DNA, the CDR3 is TGTGCCAGCAGTCAACAGGGGGGGGCGTACGAGGAGACCCAGTACTTC. It yields the protein CASSQQGGAYEETQYF.

The chain couples TRBV18 to TRBJ2-5; D might be TRBD1 or TRBD2, each matching 7 bases. The CDR3 contains 18 residues. Germline CDR1 KGHSH, CDR2 LQKENI. Trimming left V 2 bases short and J 1 base short, with 20 bases between. The CDR3 reads CASSPWEGAQQFQETQYF. The CDR3 nucleotides are TGTGCCAGCTCACCATGGGAGGGGGCCCAACAATTCCAAGAGACCCAGTACTTC.

The chain combines TRBV6-1 with TRBJ1-2, with 8 bases aligning to TRBD1. Losses at the gene ends were 7 bases for V and 5 bases for J; bases not matched to a gene: 12. Germline CDR1 and CDR2: MNHNS and SASEGT. This CDR3 contains 15 residues. The CDR3 bases are TGTGCCAGCACCTGGAACCCGGACAGGGAGTATGGCTACACCTTC. Its protein is CASTWNPDREYGYTF.

The chain is built from TRBV11-3 and TRBJ2-3; D ambiguous. The CDR3 loop spans 12 amino acids. Between the trimmed V and J ends, which lost 5 bases and 4 bases, there was a span of 7 bases. Germline-derived CDR1 and CDR2 are SGHNT and YENEEA. The CDR3 is CASSRDSDTQYF. The CDR3, as DNA: TGTGCCAGCAGCCGTGACTCAGATACGCAGTATTTT.

The chain recombines TRBV7-9 with TRBJ2-5; unclear D gene. This CDR3 is 10 amino acids long. The germline V gene encodes CDR1 SEHNR and CDR2 FQNEAQ (reference sequence). V was trimmed by 1 base and J by 6 bases, leaving 0 bases between them. The CDR3 protein is CASSLETQYF. Here the CDR3 DNA reads TGTGCCAGCAGCTTAGAGACCCAGTACTTC.

The chain uses TRBV15 and TRBJ2-5, with no clear D. The CDR3 consists of 12 residues. Trimming left V 3 bases short and J 5 bases short, with 7 bases between. The germline V gene encodes CDR1 LNHNV and CDR2 YYDKDF (reference sequence). The CDR3 nucleotides read TGTGCCACCAGCAGGGTAGGGGAGACCCAGTACTTC. It yields the protein CATSRVGETQYF.

V and J are TRBV19 and TRBJ1-5; D remains unclear. This CDR3 spans 15 amino acids. V gave up 7 bases and J gave up 3 bases, with 16 bases separating them. CDR1 LNHDA and CDR2 SQIVND come from the germline V gene (reference sequence). The CDR3, as DNA: TGTGCCAGTACTCCTGGATCGGGGTCCAATCAGCCCCAGCATTTT. This gives the protein CASTPGSGSNQPQHF.

The chain uses TRBV6-5 and TRBJ2-1; TRBD2 agrees at 14 bases. The germline gives CDR1 MNHEY, CDR2 SVGAGI. The CDR3 runs to 16 residues. V dropped 2 bases and J dropped 9; count of bases not matched to a gene: 6. CDR3 in DNA: TGTGCCAGCAGTTACACGGGACTAGCGGGAGTAGGTGAGCAGTTCTTC. It yields the protein CASSYTGLAGVGEQFF.

The chain combines TRBV9 with TRBJ2-5; D is undetermined. Germline CDR1 reads SGDLS; CDR2 reads YYNGEE. The V end lost 0 bases, the J end lost 5 bases, and 14 bases lay between the germline ends. This CDR3 contains 15 residues. CDR3 loop: CASSVGSVWVETQYF. DNA of the CDR3: TGTGCCAGCAGCGTAGGAAGCGTGTGGGTTGAGACCCAGTACTTC.

The chain has TRBV12-5 and TRBJ2-1; D call uncertain. The CDR3 totals 15 residues. The ends were cut back, 3 bases at V and 0 bases at J, with 9 bases in the middle. CDR1 and CDR2 (germline): LGHNT, FRNRAP. In DNA, the CDR3 is TGTGCTAGTGGTTTCCCTAGGAGCTCCTACAATGAGCAGTTCTTC. Its protein is CASGFPRSSYNEQFF.

Only a few counts were recorded for this clone. The chain uses TRBV11-1 and TRBJ1-5; no reliable D call. This CDR3 region has 15 residues. Germline CDR1 is SGHAT and CDR2 is FQDESV (reference sequence). V lost 6 bases to trimming and J lost 1 base, with 13 bases between them. CDR3 sequence (DNA): TGTGCCAGCAGTTTGGCGGGAGGGAGCAATCAGCCCCAGCATTTT. This gives the protein CASSLAGGSNQPQHF.

The chain combines TRBV6-1 with TRBJ1-2; 9 bases are shared with TRBD1. CDR3 size: 15 residues. V trimming: 4 bases; J trimming: 4 bases; junction bases outside the gene matches: 7. CDR1 is MNHNS, CDR2 SASEGT, per germline. CDR3 DNA sequence: TGTGCCAGCAGTGTGGGGGGACAGGGAGGCTATGGCTACACCTTC. It encodes CASSVGGQGGYGYTF.

J is TRBJ2-2 and V is TRBV5-1; D may match TRBD1 or TRBD2 (5 bases each). Germline V gene data show CDR1 as SGHRS and CDR2 as YFSETQ. Trimming took off 1 base at V and 1 base at J, with 11 bases between the two ends. This CDR3 spans 16 amino acids. CDR3: CASSLQGELNTGELFF. The CDR3 coding sequence is TGCGCCAGCAGCTTGCAGGGAGAACTGAACACCGGGGAGCTGTTTTTT.

CDR3 coding DNA: TGTGCCAGTAGGGATCTTAGCGGGAGCTCCTACAATGAGCAGTTCTTC. Its protein product is CASRDLSGSSYNEQFF. The rearrangement joins TRBV19 to TRBJ2-1, with 9 bases that match TRBD2. Germline CDR1 is LNHDA and CDR2 is SQIVND (reference sequence). Losses at the gene ends were 6 bases for V and 0 bases for J; bases not matched to a gene: 6. The CDR3 covers 16 residues.

The CDR3 bases are TGTGCCATCAGTGAGGAGGGTTCGGGCACAGATACGCAGTATTTT. This codes for CAISEEGSGTDTQYF. The chain couples TRBV10-3 to TRBJ2-3; a possible D gene is TRBD2 (5 bases). The CDR3 contains 15 residues. CDR1 is ENHRY and CDR2 is SYGVKD in the germline V gene. With 2 bases removed from V and 1 base from J, the gap between germline ends came to 10 bases.

The chain has TRBV13 and TRBJ1-5, with 7 bases fitting TRBD1. This CDR3 is built from 12 residues. Germline values: CDR1 PRHDT, CDR2 FYEKMQ (reference sequence). Trimming at V came to 5 bases and at J to 6 bases, leaving 1 base not matched to a gene. The CDR3 sequence: CASSAGGQPQHF. The CDR3 coding sequence is TGTGCCAGCAGCGCAGGGGGTCAGCCCCAGCATTTT.

The chain uses TRBV2 and TRBJ2-3; no firm D call. There are 14 residues in the CDR3. Germline loops: CDR1 SNHLY, CDR2 FYNNEI. Trimming left V 2 bases short and J 5 bases short, with 11 bases between. DNA for the CDR3: TGTGCCAGCAGTGAATGGCAGAAGGTAGATACGCAGTATTTT. The encoded protein is CASSEWQKVDTQYF.

CDR3 in amino acids: CASVPPNQPQHF. CDR3 sequence (DNA): TGTGCCAGCGTGCCCCCCAATCAGCCCCAGCATTTT. The chain joins TRBV28 to TRBJ1-5; D is unclear. Trimming took 8 bases from V and 3 from J, leaving 8 bases between them. CDR3 length equals 12 residues. Germline-derived CDR1 and CDR2 are MDHEN and SYDVKM. Variable domain in full (rest from reference TRBV28 and TRBJ1-5): DVKVTQSSRYLVKRTGEKVFLECVQDMDHENMFWYRQDPGLGLRLIYFSYDVKMKEKGDIPEGYSVSREKKERFSLILESASTNQTSMYLCASVPPNQPQHFGDGTRLSIL.

V usage is TRBV10-2 and J usage is TRBJ1-5; D remains unclear. With 6 bases removed from V and 0 bases from J, the gap between germline ends came to 12 bases. There are 15 residues in the CDR3. Germline lookup yields CDR1 WSHSY and CDR2 SAAADI. The CDR3 is CASRPGDYSNQPQHF. In DNA form, the CDR3 reads TGCGCCAGCAGGCCCGGGGATTATAGCAATCAGCCCCAGCATTTT.

The genes are TRBV2 and TRBJ1-1; D is unresolved. V was shortened by 4 bases and J by 1 base, with 10 bases between the two germline ends. The CDR3 spans 14 residues. Per the germline V gene, CDR1 is SNHLY and CDR2 is FYNNEI. The CDR3 loop reads CASSGLARNTEAFF. The DNA for the CDR3 is TGTGCCAGCAGTGGCTTGGCGAGGAACACTGAAGCTTTCTTT.

The V gene is TRBV2, the J gene TRBJ2-7; D unclear. In germline, CDR1 is SNHLY, CDR2 FYNNEI. The CDR3 is made up of 13 amino acids. Trimming shortened V by 4 bases and J by 1 base, and 8 bases separated the two germline ends. The CDR3 region has the DNA TGTGCCAGCAGTGTTTCAGTTTCCTACGAGCAGTACTTC. This translates into CASSVSVSYEQYF.